The T cell receptor (beta chain) under discussion was sequenced for a study of cytomegalovirus exposure and HLA in healthy donors. Donors were nominally healthy when sampled, though unrecorded immune exposures were likely. This clone came up a few times. The PCR ran on 60 Vbeta and 13 Jbeta primers. Clones were read by immunoSEQ multiplex PCR, and TCRdb kept only the in-frame ones, dropping some. There are roughly 120,000 clones in the sample; 70% to 90% occur only once, and 1.5% to 2% lies in the top ten. The sequence was obtained from a man in his forties or fifties in good health and CMV-seronegative. What was sequenced was PBMCs.

The CDR3 region is CASSQIDRSNEQYF. The CDR3 DNA sequence: TGTGCCAGTAGTCAAATCGACAGGTCTAACGAGCAGTACTTC. V gene TRBV19 combines with J gene TRBJ2-7; D might be TRBD1 (6 bases). Germline values: CDR1 LNHDA, CDR2 SQIVND (reference sequence). This CDR3 comprises 14 residues. The germline V and J ends were trimmed by 5 bases and 5 bases, with 16 bases remaining between them. Full variable domain (missing parts from reference TRBV19 and TRBJ2-7): DGGITQSPKYLFRKEGQNVTLSCEQNLNHDAMYWYRQDPGQGLRLIYYSQIVNDFQKGDIAEGYSVSREKKESFPLTVTSAQKNPTAFYLCASSQIDRSNEQYFGPGTRLTVT.